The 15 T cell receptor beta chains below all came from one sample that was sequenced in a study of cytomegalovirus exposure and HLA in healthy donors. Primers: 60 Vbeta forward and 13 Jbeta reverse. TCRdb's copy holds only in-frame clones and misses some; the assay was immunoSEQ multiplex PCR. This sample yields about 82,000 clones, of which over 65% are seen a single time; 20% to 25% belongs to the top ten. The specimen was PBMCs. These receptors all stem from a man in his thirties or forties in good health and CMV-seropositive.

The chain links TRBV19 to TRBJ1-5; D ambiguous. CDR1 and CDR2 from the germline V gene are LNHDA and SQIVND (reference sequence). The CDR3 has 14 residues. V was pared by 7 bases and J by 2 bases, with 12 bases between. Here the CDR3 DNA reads TGTGCCAGTACCGTACTATCTGGCAATCAGCCCCAGCATTTT. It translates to CASTVLSGNQPQHF.

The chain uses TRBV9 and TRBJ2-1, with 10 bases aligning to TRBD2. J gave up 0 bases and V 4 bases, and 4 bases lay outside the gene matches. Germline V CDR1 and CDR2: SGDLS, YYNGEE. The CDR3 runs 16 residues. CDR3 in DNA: TGTGCCAGCAGCCCGGGACTAGCGCCCTCCTACAATGAGCAGTTCTTC. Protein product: CASSPGLAPSYNEQFF.

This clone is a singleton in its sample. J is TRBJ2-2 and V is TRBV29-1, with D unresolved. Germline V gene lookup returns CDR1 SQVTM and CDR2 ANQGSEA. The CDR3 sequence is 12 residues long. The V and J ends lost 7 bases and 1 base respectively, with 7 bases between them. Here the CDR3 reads CSAGMNTGELFF. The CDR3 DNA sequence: TGCAGCGCCGGTATGAACACCGGGGAGCTGTTTTTT.

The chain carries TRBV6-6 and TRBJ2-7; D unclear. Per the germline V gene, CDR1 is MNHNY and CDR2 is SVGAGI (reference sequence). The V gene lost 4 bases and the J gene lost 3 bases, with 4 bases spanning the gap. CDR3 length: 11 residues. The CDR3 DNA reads TGTGCCAGCAGTTCAAACTACGAGCAGTACTTC. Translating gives CASSSNYEQYF.

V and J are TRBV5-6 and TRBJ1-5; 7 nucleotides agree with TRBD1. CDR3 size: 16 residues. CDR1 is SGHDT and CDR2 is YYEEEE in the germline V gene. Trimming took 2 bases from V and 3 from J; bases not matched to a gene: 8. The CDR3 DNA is TGTGCCAGCAGCTTATACGTAGGGGGCGTCAATCAGCCCCAGCATTTT. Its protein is CASSLYVGGVNQPQHF.

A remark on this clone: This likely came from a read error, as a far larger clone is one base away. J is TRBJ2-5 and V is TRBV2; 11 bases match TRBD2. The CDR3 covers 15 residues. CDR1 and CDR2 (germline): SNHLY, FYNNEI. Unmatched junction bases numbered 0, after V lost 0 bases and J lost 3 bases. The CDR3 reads CASSEASGGEETQYF. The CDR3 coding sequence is TGTGCCAGCAGTGAAGCTAGCGGGGGGGAAGAGACCCAGTACTTC.

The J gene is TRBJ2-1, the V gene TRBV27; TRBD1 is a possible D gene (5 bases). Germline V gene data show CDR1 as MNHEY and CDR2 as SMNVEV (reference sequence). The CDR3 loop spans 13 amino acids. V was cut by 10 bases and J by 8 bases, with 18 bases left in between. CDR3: CATGSGIIDEQFF. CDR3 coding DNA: TGTGCCACGGGTTCAGGGATTATAGATGAGCAGTTCTTC.

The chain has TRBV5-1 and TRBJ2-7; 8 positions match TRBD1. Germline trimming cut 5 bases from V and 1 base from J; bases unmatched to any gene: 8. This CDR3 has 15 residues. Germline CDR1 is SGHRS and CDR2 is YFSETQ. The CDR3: CASSSTGTGSYEQYF. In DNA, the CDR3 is TGCGCCAGCAGTTCGACCGGGACAGGTTCCTACGAGCAGTACTTC.

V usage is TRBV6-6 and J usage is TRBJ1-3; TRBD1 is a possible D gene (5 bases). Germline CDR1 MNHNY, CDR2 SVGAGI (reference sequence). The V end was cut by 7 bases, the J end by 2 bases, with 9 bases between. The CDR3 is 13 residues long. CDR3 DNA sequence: TGTGCCAGCACCCCGACAGCTGGAAACACCATATATTTT. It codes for CASTPTAGNTIYF.

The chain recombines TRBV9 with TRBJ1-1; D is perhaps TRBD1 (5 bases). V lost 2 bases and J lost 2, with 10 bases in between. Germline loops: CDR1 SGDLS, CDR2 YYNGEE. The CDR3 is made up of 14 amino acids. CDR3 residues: CASSVDSLNTEAFF. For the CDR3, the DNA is TGTGCCAGCAGCGTCGACAGCCTCAACACTGAAGCTTTCTTT.

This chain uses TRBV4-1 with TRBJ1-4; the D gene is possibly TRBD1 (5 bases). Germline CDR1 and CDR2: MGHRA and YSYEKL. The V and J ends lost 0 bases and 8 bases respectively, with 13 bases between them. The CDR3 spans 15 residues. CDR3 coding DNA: TGCGCCAGCAGCCAAGACGCCGGTGCAGGGGAAAAACTGTTTTTT. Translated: CASSQDAGAGEKLFF.

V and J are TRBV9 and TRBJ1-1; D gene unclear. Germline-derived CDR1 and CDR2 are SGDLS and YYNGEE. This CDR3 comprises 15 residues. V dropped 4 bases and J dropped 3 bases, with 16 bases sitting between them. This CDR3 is CASSPGGPWDTEAFF. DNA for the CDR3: TGTGCCAGCAGCCCCGGAGGCCCCTGGGACACTGAAGCTTTCTTT.

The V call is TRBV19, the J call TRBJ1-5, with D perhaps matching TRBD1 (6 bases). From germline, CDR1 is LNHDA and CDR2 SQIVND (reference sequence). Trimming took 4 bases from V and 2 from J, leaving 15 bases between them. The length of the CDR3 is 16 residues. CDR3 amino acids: CASSTVGGVGNQPQHF. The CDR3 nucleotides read TGTGCCAGTAGTACCGTAGGGGGGGTTGGCAATCAGCCCCAGCATTTT.

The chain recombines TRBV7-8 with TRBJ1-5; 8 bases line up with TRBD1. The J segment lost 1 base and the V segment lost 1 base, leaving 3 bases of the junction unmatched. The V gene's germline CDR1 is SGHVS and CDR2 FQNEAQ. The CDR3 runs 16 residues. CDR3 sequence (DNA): TGTGCCAGCAGCTTAGACGGACAGGGAAGCAATCAGCCCCAGCATTTT. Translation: CASSLDGQGSNQPQHF.

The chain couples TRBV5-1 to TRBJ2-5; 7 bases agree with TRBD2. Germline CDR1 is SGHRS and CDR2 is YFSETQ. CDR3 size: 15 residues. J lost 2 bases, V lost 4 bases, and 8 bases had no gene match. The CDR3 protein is CASSLRVGGQETQYF. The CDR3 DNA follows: TGCGCCAGCAGCCTGAGGGTCGGGGGGCAAGAGACCCAGTACTTC.